These 29 T cell receptor beta chains were sequenced from one sample in a study of cytomegalovirus exposure and HLA in healthy donors. This PCR relied on a set of 60 Vbeta primers and 13 Jbeta primers. Clones were read by immunoSEQ multiplex PCR, and TCRdb kept only the in-frame ones, dropping some. The sample holds under 200,000 clones; 80% are singletons and the top ten take around 1.3%. Sequences were obtained from PBMCs. These receptors came from a woman between 50 and 59 years old in good health and CMV-seronegative.

The V call is TRBV7-3, the J call TRBJ1-1; 10 bases agree with TRBD1. Trimming at V came to 5 bases and at J to 9 bases, leaving 9 bases not matched to a gene. Germline V CDR1 and CDR2: SGHTA, FQGTGA. The CDR3 sequence is 14 residues long. CDR3 amino acids: CASSRTGTGAQAFF. The CDR3 DNA reads TGTGCCAGCAGCCGCACAGGGACAGGGGCACAAGCTTTCTTT.

The chain recombines TRBV28 with TRBJ1-3, with 8 bases lining up with TRBD1. The CDR3 sequence is 14 residues long. Germline lookup yields CDR1 MDHEN and CDR2 SYDVKM. With 5 bases clipped from V and 9 bases from J, the junction kept 9 bases outside the gene matches. The CDR3 sequence: CASSPTDRDGTIYF. The CDR3 DNA reads as TGTGCCAGCAGTCCCACGGACAGGGACGGCACCATATATTTT.

V gene TRBV28 combines with J gene TRBJ2-1; 11 positions match TRBD2. CDR3 length: 13 residues. V lost 5 bases and J lost 9; bases outside the gene matches: 3. Germline loops: CDR1 MDHEN, CDR2 SYDVKM. CDR3 nucleotides: TGTGCCAGCAGTAGACTAGCGGGAACTGAGCAGTTCTTC. It encodes CASSRLAGTEQFF. Full variable domain (missing parts from reference TRBV28 and TRBJ2-1): DVKVTQSSRYLVKRTGEKVFLECVQDMDHENMFWYRQDPGLGLRLIYFSYDVKMKEKGDIPEGYSVSREKKERFSLILESASTNQTSMYLCASSRLAGTEQFFGPGTRLTVL.

The chain recombines TRBV18 with TRBJ1-1; D perhaps matches TRBD1 (6 bases). V was cut by 5 bases and J by 1 base, with 8 bases left in between. The CDR3 runs to 13 residues. Germline lookup yields CDR1 KGHSH and CDR2 LQKENI. The CDR3, as DNA: TGTGCCAGCTCATCGGACAGGAACACTGAAGCTTTCTTT. Its protein product is CASSSDRNTEAFF.

The chain recombines TRBV7-8 with TRBJ1-5, with unresolved D. Trimming pared 2 bases from V and 2 bases from J, leaving 16 bases between. CDR1 SGHVS and CDR2 FQNEAQ come from the germline V gene. This CDR3 is 17 amino acids long. As DNA, the CDR3 is TGTGCCAGCAGCTTACGGCCTAGGGCGGAGGGCAATCAGCCCCAGCATTTT. Translating it yields CASSLRPRAEGNQPQHF.

This rearrangement joins TRBV5-4 to TRBJ2-3, with D unclear. The germline gives CDR1 SGHNT, CDR2 YYREEE (reference sequence). The CDR3 loop spans 14 amino acids. Trimming removed 4 bases from V and 0 bases from J, with 9 bases in between. The CDR3, as DNA: TGTGCCAGCAGCGCCTCAGGTAGCACAGATACGCAGTATTTT. Translated, it gives CASSASGSTDTQYF.

In its sample, this clone was seen a few times. V is TRBV2 and J is TRBJ2-1; 7 positions match TRBD1. With 6 bases clipped from V and 4 bases from J, the junction kept 6 bases outside the gene matches. Germline V gene data show CDR1 as SNHLY and CDR2 as FYNNEI. This CDR3 region has 14 residues. CDR3 residues: CASRQGISYNEQFF. The CDR3 DNA sequence: TGTGCCAGCAGACAGGGGATCAGTTACAATGAGCAGTTCTTC.

This clone has a single count. The rearrangement joins TRBV5-1 to TRBJ1-5; weak D call: TRBD1 (5 bases). V gave up 5 bases and J gave up 0 bases, with 12 bases separating them. This CDR3 spans 15 amino acids. Germline V gene lookup returns CDR1 SGHRS and CDR2 YFSETQ. The CDR3 DNA reads TGCGCCAGCAGGGAGGGACCTTATAGCAATCAGCCCCAGCATTTT. Its protein is CASREGPYSNQPQHF.

On this clone: Compared with germline, one end of the junction differs, possibly owing to a read error. V usage is TRBV7-7 and J usage is TRBJ2-2; tentatively, D is TRBD1 (5 bases). Germline values: CDR1 SSHAT, CDR2 FNYEAQ (reference sequence). CDR3 length equals 13 residues. CDR3 residues: CASSPPQGGELFF. The CDR3 region has the DNA TGTGCTAGCAGTCCCCCGCAGGGTGGGGAGCTGTTTTTT.

The chain combines TRBV5-6 with TRBJ1-2; TRBD1 agrees at 7 bases. The germline V gene has CDR1 SGHDT and CDR2 YYEEEE. The trim removed 3 bases at V and 4 bases at J, leaving 18 bases unmatched. This CDR3 has 18 amino acids. DNA of the CDR3: TGTGCCAGCAGCTCCGACCGGACAGGTGGGTCCCCCCGCTATGGCTACACCTTC. This codes for CASSSDRTGGSPRYGYTF.

The chain carries TRBV4-1 and TRBJ1-5; D is uncertain. Per the germline V gene, CDR1 is MGHRA and CDR2 is YSYEKL. Trimming removed 1 base at V and 7 bases at J, with 11 bases between. The CDR3 totals 14 residues. The CDR3 here is CASSQGRAHQPQHF. CDR3 DNA sequence: TGCGCCAGCAGCCAAGGGCGGGCCCACCAGCCCCAGCATTTT.

The sample holds a few counts of this clone. V is TRBV5-1 and J is TRBJ2-1, with D hard to call. CDR1 is SGHRS and CDR2 is YFSETQ in the germline V gene. V shed 0 bases and J shed 0 bases, with 7 bases lying between them. The CDR3 runs 15 residues. CDR3: CASSLAGFSYNEQFF. In nucleotides, the CDR3 is TGCGCCAGCAGCTTGGCCGGGTTCTCCTACAATGAGCAGTTCTTC.

This rearrangement joins TRBV15 to TRBJ1-6; no definite D call. CDR1 and CDR2 from the germline V gene are LNHNV and YYDKDF (reference sequence). The CDR3 extends over 15 amino acids. The V gene lost 0 bases and the J gene lost 7 bases, with 10 bases spanning the gap. Here the CDR3 DNA reads TGTGCCACCAGCAGAGACAGGCATAAAAATTCACCCCTCCACTTT. This codes for CATSRDRHKNSPLHF.

This rearrangement joins TRBV7-2 to TRBJ1-1, with D possibly matching TRBD1 (5 bases). V shed 4 bases and J shed 6 bases, with 9 bases lying between them. Germline CDR1 reads SGHTA; CDR2 reads FQGNSA. This CDR3 contains 12 residues. This CDR3 is CASSWGGAEAFF. The CDR3 DNA reads TGTGCCAGCAGCTGGGGGGGAGCTGAAGCTTTCTTT. The whole variable domain, remainder taken from reference TRBV7-2 and TRBJ1-1, is GAGVSQSPSNKVTEKGKDVELRCDPISGHTALYWYRQSLGQGLEFLIYFQGNSAPDKSGLPSDRFSAERTGGSVSTLTIQRTQQEDSAVYLCASSWGGAEAFFGQGTRLTVV.

The chain recombines TRBV6-6 with TRBJ1-5; D not resolved. The CDR3 consists of 16 residues. The V end was cut by 0 bases, the J end by 4 bases, with 13 bases between. CDR1 is MNHNY, CDR2 SVGAGI, per germline (reference sequence). This CDR3 reads CASSYSAGHPNQPQHF. CDR3 DNA sequence: TGTGCCAGCAGTTACTCGGCTGGTCACCCTAATCAGCCCCAGCATTTT.

The chain is built from TRBV28 and TRBJ1-1; D unclear. The CDR3 is 12 residues long. V was cut by 5 bases and J by 0 bases, with 4 bases left in between. Germline CDR1 reads MDHEN; CDR2 reads SYDVKM. The CDR3 DNA reads as TGTGCCAGCAGTATAATGAACACTGAAGCTTTCTTT. It is translated as CASSIMNTEAFF.

The chain has TRBV20-1 and TRBJ2-7, with no clear D. This CDR3 has 11 residues. CDR1 and CDR2 from the germline V gene are DFQATT and SNEGSKA (reference sequence). Trimming removed 3 bases at V and 5 bases at J, with 8 bases between. DNA for the CDR3: TGCAGTGCTAGTTCCCAGAACGAGCAGTACTTC. Translation gives CSASSQNEQYF.

The CDR3 region is CASTLRGISDTEAFF. CDR3 sequence (DNA): TGTGCCAGCACGTTGCGCGGGATTTCGGACACTGAAGCTTTCTTT. V gene TRBV7-2 combines with J gene TRBJ1-1, with unresolved D. Germline V gene lookup returns CDR1 SGHTA and CDR2 FQGNSA. The V end was cut by 7 bases, the J end by 3 bases, with 18 bases between. This CDR3 spans 15 amino acids.

This clone was counted once. The chain recombines TRBV6-5 with TRBJ2-5; weak D call: TRBD2 (5 bases). Germline V gene sequence: CDR1 MNHEY, CDR2 SVGAGI. Trimming took off 9 bases at V and 0 bases at J, with 11 bases between the two ends. CDR3 length: 13 amino acids. The CDR3 is CASTPGDQETQYF. In nucleotides, the CDR3 is TGTGCCAGTACCCCCGGGGACCAAGAGACCCAGTACTTC.

This rearrangement joins TRBV28 to TRBJ1-5, with D unresolved. Deletions cut 2 bases from V and 2 bases from J, with 13 bases between. Germline CDR1 MDHEN, CDR2 SYDVKM. This CDR3 region has 16 residues. This CDR3 is CASSLSPGEGNQPQHF. CDR3 sequence (DNA): TGTGCCAGCAGTTTAAGTCCGGGTGAAGGCAATCAGCCCCAGCATTTT. Full variable domain (outside the CDR3, taken from reference TRBV28 and TRBJ1-5): DVKVTQSSRYLVKRTGEKVFLECVQDMDHENMFWYRQDPGLGLRLIYFSYDVKMKEKGDIPEGYSVSREKKERFSLILESASTNQTSMYLCASSLSPGEGNQPQHFGDGTRLSIL.

Turning to this clone: The germline gene is not matched at one end of the junction; a read error may be the cause. The chain combines TRBV7-7 with TRBJ2-5; perhaps TRBD1 as D (5 bases). The DNA end is more similar to TRBJ2-7, so the J call may be wrong. Per the germline V gene, CDR1 is SSHAT and CDR2 is FNYEAQ (reference sequence). This CDR3 has 15 amino acids. CDR3 region: CASSLEAGMSYEQYF. CDR3 sequence (DNA): TGTGCTAGCAGCTTAGAGGCAGGGATGTCCTACGAGCAGTACTTC.

The gene calls are TRBV7-9 and TRBJ1-2; D remains unclear. Between the trimmed V and J ends, which lost 4 bases and 5 bases, there was a span of 17 bases. This CDR3 comprises 15 residues. The germline V gene encodes CDR1 SEHNR and CDR2 FQNEAQ (reference sequence). CDR3 nucleotide sequence: TGTGCCAGCAGCTCCTACGCCACTCTACAGTATGGCTACACCTTC. It encodes CASSSYATLQYGYTF.

In its sample, this clone was seen a few times. This sequence joins TRBV9 and TRBJ2-3; D remains unclear. Trimming took 3 bases from V and 2 from J, leaving 7 bases between them. Germline-derived CDR1 and CDR2 are SGDLS and YYNGEE. This CDR3 is 13 amino acids long. CDR3 coding DNA: TGTGCCAGCAGCGACTCCCCCACAGATACGCAGTATTTT. Amino acids: CASSDSPTDTQYF.

The gene calls are TRBV9 and TRBJ1-4; TRBD1 aligns across 7 bases. With V trimmed by 4 bases and J by 9 bases, 9 bases remained unmatched. The CDR3 has 14 residues. Germline lookup yields CDR1 SGDLS and CDR2 YYNGEE. This chain's CDR3 is CASSPTGARKKLFF. CDR3 DNA sequence: TGTGCCAGCAGCCCTACAGGGGCGAGGAAAAAACTGTTTTTT.

The V and J genes are TRBV28 and TRBJ1-6; D ambiguous. V lost 6 bases and J lost 7, with 13 bases in between. CDR1 MDHEN and CDR2 SYDVKM come from the germline V gene. The CDR3 has 14 residues. The CDR3 is CASRSPGGNSPLHF. In DNA, the CDR3 is TGTGCCAGCAGATCACCAGGTGGGAATTCACCCCTCCACTTT.

The chain is built from TRBV7-9 and TRBJ2-5; tentatively, D is TRBD1 (6 bases). Deletions cut 1 base from V and 2 bases from J, with 8 bases between. This CDR3 contains 14 residues. The V gene's germline CDR1 is SEHNR and CDR2 FQNEAQ (reference sequence). CDR3 DNA: TGTGCCAGCAGCTTAGTGGGGGCACAAGAGACCCAGTACTTC. Translation gives CASSLVGAQETQYF.

The rearrangement uses TRBV11-2 and TRBJ2-7; TRBD2 agrees at 8 bases. With 7 bases clipped from V and 6 bases from J, the junction kept 11 bases outside the gene matches. This CDR3 comprises 14 residues. Germline loops: CDR1 SGHAT, CDR2 FQNNGV. DNA of the CDR3: TGTGCCAGCACCCTTCTCTTAGCGGGGAGCGAGCAGTACTTC. Residues: CASTLLLAGSEQYF.

The chain employs TRBV10-2 and TRBJ2-7; 9 positions match TRBD1. The CDR3 runs to 15 residues. Trimming cost V 2 bases and J 3 bases; bases outside gene matches: 5. CDR1 WSHSY and CDR2 SAAADI come from the germline V gene. The CDR3 loop is CASSEEGTGFYEQYF. CDR3 nucleotide sequence: TGCGCCAGCAGTGAGGAGGGGACAGGGTTCTACGAGCAGTACTTC.

The chain uses TRBV28 and TRBJ2-7; TRBD1 matches 8 bases. This CDR3 spans 17 amino acids. V shed 6 bases and J 0 bases; nucleotides not matched to a gene: 13. Germline V lookup: CDR1 MDHEN, CDR2 SYDVKM. The CDR3 reads CASRSTGQGIFSYEQYF. Here the CDR3 DNA reads TGTGCCAGCAGGTCCACCGGACAGGGAATTTTCTCCTACGAGCAGTACTTC. The complete variable domain, with remaining parts taken from reference TRBV28 and TRBJ2-7, reads DVKVTQSSRYLVKRTGEKVFLECVQDMDHENMFWYRQDPGLGLRLIYFSYDVKMKEKGDIPEGYSVSREKKERFSLILESASTNQTSMYLCASRSTGQGIFSYEQYFGPGTRLTVT.